The T cell receptor beta chain described here comes from a study of blood T cells in healthy people across ages. This CDR3 spans 12 amino acids. Germline loops: CDR1 DFQATT, CDR2 SNEGSKA (reference sequence). V lost 3 bases and J 8 bases, leaving 13 bases between the germline ends. This clonotype showed up just a few times. No antigen is known for it. Study findings and constraints: In older individuals, TCR beta diversity per million T cells was lower, falling roughly linearly with age.

A second roughly 6 to 12 cycle PCR used barcoded and J-beta primers. Template switching added a 12-random-nucleotide identifier to every cDNA molecule. TCRdb processed the 5' RACE reads anew with MiXCR; each CDR3 protein has one entry. The sample consists of about 800,000 distinct CDR3 sequences, around 25% of them appearing once. These data were also reused for a study on T cells of mothers and their children. As that study records: Maternal samples each gave over 10 million TCR beta CDR3 reads, and child samples roughly 3.3 million each.

The chain links TRBV20-1 to TRBJ1-1; D call uncertain. The receptor's source is a boy between 10 and 17 years old in good health. The sample consisted of blood. The CDR3 DNA reads as TGCAGTGCTAGGGACGTTGCCCCAGAAGCTTTCTTT. As protein: CSARDVAPEAFF.